These 14 T cell receptor beta chains originate from one sample sequenced in a study of beta chain features in type 1 diabetes. cDNA synthesis used the whole RNA isolate, giving expressed TCRB sequences. Data came from immunoSEQ multiplex PCR; TCRdb stores just in-frame clones and leaves some out. The sample carries about 650,000 clones, around 11% recorded once. Study-level findings and limits: TCRB CDR3 length was moderately but significantly reduced in all four CD4+ subsets of Type 1 diabetes patients.

These receptors are not linked to any known antigen. The sequenced sample consisted of naive CD4+ T cells from blood. Receptors originate from a man aged 30-40 years with type 1 diabetes.

The chain links TRBV13 to TRBJ2-2; D gene ambiguous. Germline CDR1 reads PRHDT; CDR2 reads FYEKMQ (reference sequence). There are 13 residues in the CDR3. V was clipped by 4 bases and J by 4 bases, with 7 bases between them. Written as DNA, the CDR3 is TGTGCCAGCAGCTCCCGGGCCACCGGGGAGCTGTTTTTT. Translation: CASSSRATGELFF.

V is TRBV5-6 and J is TRBJ2-5; a possible D gene is TRBD1 (6 bases). The CDR3 spans 13 residues. V was shortened by 4 bases and J by 5 bases, with 12 bases between the two germline ends. CDR1 is SGHDT and CDR2 is YYEEEE in the germline V gene. The CDR3 is CASSRTRGETQYF. The CDR3 region has the DNA TGTGCCAGCAGCAGGACCAGGGGCGAGACCCAGTACTTC.

This chain joins TRBV30 and TRBJ2-1; tentatively, D is TRBD1 or TRBD2 (6 bases each). CDR3 length equals 16 residues. Germline V lookup: CDR1 GTSNPN, CDR2 SVGIG (reference sequence). Trimming pared 8 bases from V and 3 bases from J, leaving 23 bases between. The DNA for the CDR3 is TGTGCCCGAGGGGGGAGCATAGGCCTCTACTACAATGAGCAGTTCTTC. It is translated as CARGGSIGLYYNEQFF.

The V and J genes are TRBV2 and TRBJ1-5; the D is unclear. This CDR3 has 16 residues. Deletions cut 3 bases from V and 0 bases from J, with 12 bases between. Germline V gene lookup returns CDR1 SNHLY and CDR2 FYNNEI. CDR3 protein: CASSDRGFGSNQPQHF. The CDR3 bases are TGTGCCAGCAGTGATAGAGGATTTGGTAGCAATCAGCCCCAGCATTTT.

About this clone: The same CDR3 is also encoded by other DNA sequences in this sample. The V gene is TRBV28, the J gene TRBJ1-2, with 7 bases lining up with TRBD1. Germline CDR1 is MDHEN and CDR2 is SYDVKM. The ends lost 6 bases at V and 4 bases at J; junction bases unmatched: 2. The CDR3 runs 12 residues. The CDR3 bases are TGTGCCAGCAGCGGGACAGTCTATGGCTACACCTTC. This encodes CASSGTVYGYTF.

This clone turned up a few times. This rearrangement joins TRBV7-2 to TRBJ2-7, with D perhaps matching TRBD1 (5 bases). V was clipped by 2 bases and J by 5 bases, with 13 bases between them. Germline CDR1 SGHTA, CDR2 FQGNSA. The CDR3 loop spans 14 amino acids. CDR3 coding DNA: TGTGCCAGCAGCTTAACGGCCCAGGGCCACGAGCAGTACTTC. The encoded protein is CASSLTAQGHEQYF.

Only a few counts were recorded for this clone. CDR3 in amino acids: CASSPGQGTDTQYF. Written as DNA, the CDR3 is TGCGCCAGCAGCCCCGGACAGGGGACCGATACGCAGTATTTT. The chain has TRBV4-3 and TRBJ2-3; TRBD1 aligns across 9 bases. Germline CDR1 and CDR2: LGHNA and YSLEER. There are 14 residues in the CDR3. V shed 4 bases and J 6 bases; nucleotides not matched to a gene: 5.

This clone was detected only a few times. The chain recombines TRBV28 with TRBJ1-4; D might be TRBD1 (5 bases). The V gene's germline CDR1 is MDHEN and CDR2 SYDVKM. V dropped 6 bases and J dropped 2 bases, with 7 bases sitting between them. CDR3 length: 13 amino acids. The CDR3 spells CASRTVTNEKLFF. In DNA, the CDR3 is TGTGCCAGCAGGACAGTCACTAATGAAAAACTGTTTTTT.

V and J are TRBV28 and TRBJ2-7; 10 positions match TRBD1. Germline CDR1 reads MDHEN; CDR2 reads SYDVKM. This CDR3 has 15 amino acids. Losses at the gene ends were 4 bases for V and 2 bases for J; bases not matched to a gene: 5. The CDR3 DNA follows: TGTGCCAGCAGTTACCCCGGGACAGGGGCCTACGAGCAGTACTTC. Translated: CASSYPGTGAYEQYF.

The sample holds a few counts of this clone. The J gene is TRBJ2-7, the V gene TRBV18; TRBD1 aligns across 7 bases. V dropped 3 bases and J dropped 2; count of bases not matched to a gene: 7. The germline gives CDR1 KGHSH, CDR2 LQKENI. The CDR3 length is 15 residues. The CDR3 loop reads CASSPGRGTPYEQYF. The CDR3 coding sequence is TGTGCCAGCTCACCTGGCAGGGGGACCCCCTACGAGCAGTACTTC.

This clone was counted between two and nine times. The chain uses TRBV5-1 and TRBJ2-5; 7 bases align to TRBD2. The CDR3 consists of 15 residues. CDR1 and CDR2 (germline): SGHRS, YFSETQ. V lost 2 bases and J lost 5; bases outside the gene matches: 9. This CDR3 reads CASSFNAGVVETQYF. The CDR3 nucleotides read TGCGCCAGCAGCTTCAACGCGGGGGTGGTTGAGACCCAGTACTTC.

In its sample, this clone was seen a few times. Different DNA sequences within this sample yield the same CDR3. Written as DNA, the CDR3 is TGTGCCAGCAGCTTAGGCGGGGGAGCCTACGAGCAGTACTTC. Residues: CASSLGGGAYEQYF. This chain uses TRBV7-2 with TRBJ2-7, with 7 nucleotides matching TRBD2. This CDR3 comprises 14 residues. The junction had 2 bases not matched to a gene; V was cut back by 1 base and J by 2 bases. CDR1 is SGHTA, CDR2 FQGNSA, per germline.

This clone has a handful of counts. The same CDR3 also results from other DNA sequences found in this sample. The chain carries TRBV7-9 and TRBJ1-6; D is unresolved. The CDR3 is 12 residues long. CDR1 is SEHNR and CDR2 is FQNEAQ in the germline V gene (reference sequence). Trimming shortened V by 1 base and J by 7 bases, and 2 bases separated the two germline ends. CDR3 amino acids: CASSLVNSPLHF. In DNA form, the CDR3 reads TGTGCCAGCAGCTTAGTGAATTCACCCCTCCACTTT.

In this sample, this clone turned up a few times. This chain connects TRBV5-4 to TRBJ1-6; no firm D call. Germline loops: CDR1 SGHNT, CDR2 YYREEE (reference sequence). The V and J ends lost 0 bases and 0 bases respectively, with 10 bases between them. The CDR3 is 17 residues long. CDR3 sequence reads: CASSLAAGSSYNSPLHF. In DNA, the CDR3 is TGTGCCAGCAGCTTGGCCGCGGGGAGCTCCTATAATTCACCCCTCCACTTT.